The 8 T cell receptor beta chains presented below share a single source sample, sequenced in a study of blood T cell repertoires in COVID-19. Assay used: immunoSEQ multiplex PCR; TCRdb lists only in-frame clones, some missing. The sample yields 200,000 to 300,000 clones, less than 90% seen once. The sample comprised peripheral blood. The receptor set was obtained from a man between 60 and 75 years old who had recovered from COVID-19.

The chain is built from TRBV5-1 and TRBJ1-2, with 10 bases lining up with TRBD1. V lost 5 bases and J lost 6; bases outside the gene matches: 4. Germline V gives CDR1 SGHRS, CDR2 YFSETQ. The CDR3 runs to 13 residues. CDR3 in amino acids: CASRRDRGHGYTF. The CDR3 nucleotides are TGCGCCAGCAGACGGGACAGGGGCCATGGCTACACCTTC.

In DNA form, the CDR3 reads TGTGCCAGCAGCCGCGCCTGGGGCACTAATGAAAAACTGTTTTTT. Encoded protein: CASSRAWGTNEKLFF. V gene TRBV9 combines with J gene TRBJ1-4; D is possibly TRBD1 (5 bases). V lost 4 bases and J 2 bases, leaving 12 bases between the germline ends. CDR1 and CDR2 (germline): SGDLS, YYNGEE. The CDR3 has 15 residues. Filled out from reference TRBV9 and TRBJ1-4, the complete variable domain reads DSGVTQTPKHLITATGQRVTLRCSPRSGDLSVYWYQQSLDQGLQFLIQYYNGEERAKGNILERFSAQQFPDLHSELNLSSLELGDSALYFCASSRAWGTNEKLFFGSGTQLSVL.

The V call is TRBV18, the J call TRBJ1-2, with D tentatively TRBD1 (5 bases). Deletions cut 3 bases from V and 1 base from J, with 12 bases between. Germline V gene sequence: CDR1 KGHSH, CDR2 LQKENI. The CDR3 has 15 residues. The CDR3 region has the DNA TGTGCCAGCTCACCCGGCGGGGGAGTTAACTATGGCTACACCTTC. This translates into CASSPGGGVNYGYTF.

This clone came up once. This rearrangement joins TRBV9 to TRBJ2-5, with 8 positions matching TRBD2. The CDR3 has 16 residues. Unmatched junction bases numbered 9, after V lost 3 bases and J lost 2 bases. Germline CDR1 is SGDLS and CDR2 is YYNGEE. The CDR3 sequence: CASSAGGFGPQETQYF. The DNA of the CDR3 is TGTGCCAGCAGCGCGGGGGGGTTTGGACCTCAAGAGACCCAGTACTTC.

This chain connects TRBV6-5 to TRBJ2-1; a weak D match, TRBD1 (6 bases). Trimming removed 7 bases at V and 1 base at J, with 8 bases between. The CDR3 covers 13 residues. Germline CDR1 is MNHEY and CDR2 is SVGAGI. The CDR3 loop is CASKQGSYNEQFF. The CDR3 coding sequence is TGTGCCAGCAAACAGGGTTCCTACAATGAGCAGTTCTTC.

This rearrangement joins TRBV14 to TRBJ1-1, with unresolved D. V lost 3 bases to trimming and J lost 9 bases, with 14 bases between them. The CDR3 contains 13 residues. Germline V gene lookup returns CDR1 SGHDN and CDR2 FVKESK. CDR3 bases: TGTGCCAGCAGCCAGGCGGGCGCAGGCCAAGCTTTCTTT. Translated, it gives CASSQAGAGQAFF.

The J gene is TRBJ2-2, the V gene TRBV5-6, with D perhaps TRBD2 (5 bases). The CDR3 loop spans 15 amino acids. Trimming cost V 0 bases and J 6 bases, with 12 bases left between them. Per the germline V gene, CDR1 is SGHDT and CDR2 is YYEEEE. The CDR3 protein is CASSLEVGGPGELFF. DNA for the CDR3: TGTGCCAGCAGCTTGGAGGTTGGAGGCCCCGGGGAGCTGTTTTTT.

V usage is TRBV9 and J usage is TRBJ2-2, with a tentative D call TRBD1 (6 bases). The CDR3 extends over 16 amino acids. Germline CDR1 is SGDLS and CDR2 is YYNGEE. Trimming removed 4 bases from V and 5 bases from J, with 18 bases in between. For the CDR3, the DNA is TGTGCCAGCAGCAGATTGGACAGCTGGGGGACCGGGGAGCTGTTTTTT. It encodes CASSRLDSWGTGELFF.